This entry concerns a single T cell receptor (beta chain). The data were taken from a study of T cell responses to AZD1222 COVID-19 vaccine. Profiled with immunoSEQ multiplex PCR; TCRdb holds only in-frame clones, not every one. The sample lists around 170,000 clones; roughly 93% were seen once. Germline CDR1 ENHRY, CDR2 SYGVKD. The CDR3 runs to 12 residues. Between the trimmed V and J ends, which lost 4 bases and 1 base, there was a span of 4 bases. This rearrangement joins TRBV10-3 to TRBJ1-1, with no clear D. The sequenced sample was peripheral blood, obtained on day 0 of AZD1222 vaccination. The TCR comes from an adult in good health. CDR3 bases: TGTGCCATCAGTGGGGCGAACACTGAAGCTTTCTTT. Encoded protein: CAISGANTEAFF.